What follows are 10 T cell receptor beta chains derived from one specimen sequenced in a study of cytomegalovirus exposure and HLA in healthy donors. Researchers ran the PCR with 60 Vbeta and 13 Jbeta primers. Sequencing was performed with immunoSEQ multiplex PCR; in TCRdb, only in-frame clones are kept and a portion is missing. The sample includes about 270,000 clones, about nine tenths of them seen just once. Source material: PBMCs. These receptors all stem from a man in his forties or fifties in good health and CMV-seropositive.

This rearrangement joins TRBV11-2 to TRBJ2-3; D may be TRBD1 (6 bases). In germline, CDR1 is SGHAT, CDR2 FQNNGV. V was pared by 0 bases and J by 6 bases, with 13 bases between. This CDR3 is 15 amino acids long. The DNA of the CDR3 is TGTGCCAGCAGCTTAGAGGGATACAGGGCTGATACGCAGTATTTT. Translated: CASSLEGYRADTQYF.

As for this clone: At one boundary the junction diverges from the germline segment, which might be a read error. The V and J genes are TRBV7-9 and TRBJ2-3; D is ambiguous. The CDR3 spans 15 residues. In germline, CDR1 is SEHNR, CDR2 FQNEAQ (reference sequence). The CDR3 loop reads CSSSPPLSPTDTQYF. CDR3 nucleotides: TGTTCCAGCAGCCCACCCCTCAGTCCCACAGATACGCAGTATTTT.

The chain uses TRBV5-1 and TRBJ1-2; unclear D gene. This CDR3 comprises 15 residues. Germline V CDR1 and CDR2: SGHRS, YFSETQ. Between the trimmed V and J ends, which lost 0 bases and 0 bases, there was a span of 9 bases. CDR3 sequence reads: CASSLASEANYGYTF. The CDR3, as DNA: TGCGCCAGCAGCTTGGCTTCAGAAGCTAACTATGGCTACACCTTC.

The chain has TRBV18 and TRBJ2-3, with D perhaps matching TRBD1 (5 bases). V was trimmed by 3 bases and J by 4 bases, leaving 17 bases between them. CDR1 KGHSH and CDR2 LQKENI come from the germline V gene. The CDR3 contains 16 residues. This CDR3 is CASSPNEWEGADTQYF. The CDR3 DNA reads TGTGCCAGCTCACCGAATGAGTGGGAAGGGGCAGATACGCAGTATTTT.

This rearrangement joins TRBV7-3 to TRBJ2-6, with 8 bases identical to TRBD1. Trimming took 4 bases from V and 0 from J; bases not matched to a gene: 8. This CDR3 comprises 18 residues. Germline V gene lookup returns CDR1 SGHTA and CDR2 FQGTGA. This CDR3 is CASSSRGTGYSGANVLTF. The CDR3 nucleotides read TGTGCCAGCAGCTCCCGCGGGACAGGTTACTCTGGGGCCAACGTCCTGACTTTC.

In this sample, this clone turned up a few times. The rearrangement links TRBV7-2 to TRBJ2-1, with 11 bases that match TRBD2. CDR3 size: 15 residues. Germline assignment: CDR1 SGHTA and CDR2 FQGNSA. The ends lost 5 bases at V and 7 bases at J; junction bases unmatched: 7. For the CDR3, the DNA is TGTGCCAGCAGCCCCGTGGTAGCGGGAGGGAATGAGCAGTTCTTC. It translates to CASSPVVAGGNEQFF.

The chain has TRBV10-3 and TRBJ1-1; TRBD1 might be the D (6 bases). Germline CDR1 and CDR2: ENHRY and SYGVKD. The CDR3 length is 14 residues. With 4 bases removed from V and 3 bases from J, the gap between germline ends came to 12 bases. DNA of the CDR3: TGTGCCATCAGTGCAGGGGCGCAGGACACTGAAGCTTTCTTT. This translates into CAISAGAQDTEAFF.

The rearrangement uses TRBV28 and TRBJ2-7, with 7 nucleotides matching TRBD2. V was pared by 6 bases and J by 0 bases, with 5 bases of the junction left unmatched. The CDR3 sequence is 14 residues long. The germline gives CDR1 MDHEN, CDR2 SYDVKM. CDR3 sequence reads: CASRTSLYSYEQYF. In DNA form, the CDR3 reads TGTGCCAGCAGGACTAGCCTTTACTCCTACGAGCAGTACTTC.

The V gene is TRBV29-1, the J gene TRBJ1-2, with 7 nucleotides matching TRBD1. This CDR3 comprises 13 residues. J lost 4 bases, V lost 3 bases, and 5 bases had no gene match. Germline loops: CDR1 SQVTM, CDR2 ANQGSEA. This CDR3 reads CSVEGDSPYGYTF. CDR3 bases: TGCAGCGTTGAGGGGGACAGCCCCTATGGCTACACCTTC.

The J gene is TRBJ2-3, the V gene TRBV30, with D perhaps matching TRBD2 (5 bases). V gave up 0 bases and J gave up 5 bases, with 12 bases separating them. The CDR3 has 14 residues. Germline CDR1 is GTSNPN and CDR2 is SVGIG (reference sequence). CDR3 region: CAWSVASWGDTQYF. The CDR3 DNA sequence: TGTGCCTGGAGTGTCGCTAGCTGGGGAGATACGCAGTATTTT.